Below, 17 T cell receptor beta chains from the same sample are listed, as sequenced in a study of vaccination effects on CD4 cells after COVID-19. No antigen is known for these receptors. It was after nine to ten days of culture that CD4+ T cells were isolated. Sequencing was performed with immunoSEQ multiplex PCR; in TCRdb, only in-frame clones are kept and a portion is missing. The repertoire holds around 41,000 clones, with 82% as singletons. Specimen: CD4+ T cells from PBMCs cultured without peptide, collected before COVID-19 vaccination. All receptors come from a human donor who received a COVID-19 vaccine.

This chain joins TRBV6-5 and TRBJ2-5; D is perhaps TRBD1 (6 bases). This CDR3 has 13 residues. V was trimmed by 7 bases and J by 5 bases, leaving 14 bases between them. Germline CDR1 MNHEY, CDR2 SVGAGI. CDR3 sequence: CASKTGLWETQYF. DNA for the CDR3: TGTGCCAGCAAAACAGGGCTTTGGGAGACCCAGTACTTC.

This chain connects TRBV2 to TRBJ2-7; no definite D call. Between the trimmed V and J ends, which lost 6 bases and 6 bases, there was a span of 12 bases. Germline V gene lookup returns CDR1 SNHLY and CDR2 FYNNEI. CDR3 length: 12 amino acids. Written as DNA, the CDR3 is TGTGCCAGCAGCGACCCATGGGGCGAGCAGTACGTC. Translation gives CASSDPWGEQYV.

The rearrangement uses TRBV5-5 and TRBJ1-5, with D hard to call. The CDR3 runs 13 residues. Trimming took 4 bases from V and 7 from J, leaving 12 bases between them. The germline CDR1 and CDR2 sequences are SGHKS and YYEKEE (reference sequence). For the CDR3, the DNA is TGTGCCAGCAGCCGGCAGTTGGGGCAGCCCCAGCATTTT. It translates to CASSRQLGQPQHF.

This clone is a singleton in its sample. This sequence joins TRBV5-6 and TRBJ2-3; 8 bases match TRBD1. The CDR3 consists of 14 residues. From germline, CDR1 is SGHDT and CDR2 YYEEEE. V lost 1 base and J lost 4; bases outside the gene matches: 2. The CDR3 loop is CASSLTGGPDTQYF. The CDR3 nucleotides read TGTGCCAGCAGCTTGACAGGGGGGCCAGATACGCAGTATTTT.

This CDR3 reads CASSSTGDRSPLHF. CDR3 sequence (DNA): TGTGCCAGCTCATCGACAGGGGATCGGTCACCCCTCCACTTT. This sequence joins TRBV18 and TRBJ1-6; 8 bases agree with TRBD1. This CDR3 contains 14 residues. The junction had 7 bases not matched to a gene; V was cut back by 5 bases and J by 10 bases. Per the germline V gene, CDR1 is KGHSH and CDR2 is LQKENI.

Only a few counts were recorded for this clone. V gene TRBV7-2 combines with J gene TRBJ2-1; D is unclear. The CDR3 runs to 13 residues. Germline values: CDR1 SGHTA, CDR2 FQGNSA. V was cut by 2 bases and J by 7 bases, with 9 bases left in between. The CDR3 DNA follows: TGTGCCAGCAGCTTAAAGTCCTGGAATGAGCAGTTCTTC. This encodes CASSLKSWNEQFF.

This chain uses TRBV4-1 with TRBJ1-5; no definite D call. V was clipped by 4 bases and J by 6 bases, with 10 bases between them. The CDR3 is 13 amino acids. Germline V gene lookup returns CDR1 MGHRA and CDR2 YSYEKL. DNA for the CDR3: TGCGCCAGCAGCCGAGACGTGGTTCAGCCCCAGCATTTT. Amino acids: CASSRDVVQPQHF.

This chain links TRBV5-8 with TRBJ2-7; 9 nucleotides match TRBD1. V gave up 0 bases and J gave up 2 bases; unmatched junction bases: 3. Germline V gene data show CDR1 as SGHTS and CDR2 as YDEGEE. CDR3 length equals 15 residues. CDR3 residues: CASSLAGTGTYEQYV. DNA of the CDR3: TGTGCCAGCAGCTTGGCCGGGACAGGGACCTACGAGCAGTACGTC.

This clone was detected only a few times. The rearrangement links TRBV10-3 to TRBJ1-2; no clear D gene. The CDR3 totals 13 residues. CDR1 and CDR2 (germline): ENHRY, SYGVKD. V dropped 5 bases and J dropped 2 bases, with 9 bases sitting between them. The CDR3 bases are TGTGCCATCAGTTTCGACAAAAACTATGGCTACACCTTC. Its translation: CAISFDKNYGYTF.

The gene calls are TRBV30 and TRBJ1-5; D is unclear. The CDR3 runs to 13 residues. Trimming removed 5 bases from V and 2 bases from J, with 10 bases in between. Germline-derived CDR1 and CDR2 are GTSNPN and SVGIG (reference sequence). CDR3 nucleotides: TGTGCCTGGGGACCGAAAGGCAATCAGCCCCAGCATTTT. Protein: CAWGPKGNQPQHF.

This clone showed up just a few times. The chain links TRBV25-1 to TRBJ1-2; no clear D. Germline assignment: CDR1 MGHDK and CDR2 SYGVNS. The CDR3 covers 12 residues. Trimming shortened V by 4 bases and J by 2 bases, and 5 bases separated the two germline ends. This CDR3 is CASSGTNYGYTF. The CDR3 DNA is TGTGCCAGCAGTGGCACCAACTATGGCTACACCTTC.

The chain links TRBV3-1 (or the pseudogene TRBV3-2) to TRBJ1-3; D call uncertain. V was trimmed by 4 bases and J by 0 bases, leaving 13 bases between them. The CDR3 has 16 amino acids. CDR1 is LGHDT and CDR2 is YNNKEL in the germline V gene (reference sequence). The CDR3 bases are TGTGCCAGCAGCCCCGATCGATGGACCTCTGGAAACACCATATATTTT. Protein product: CASSPDRWTSGNTIYF.

This clone has just one count. V is TRBV18 and J is TRBJ1-4, with D possibly TRBD1 on 5 matching bases. CDR3 length equals 17 residues. V lost 2 bases, J lost 4 bases, and 17 bases lay in between. Looked up from germline, CDR1 is KGHSH and CDR2 is LQKENI. CDR3 bases: TGTGCCAGCTCACCAACACGGAAGGGGTTCCTTAATGAAAAACTGTTTTTT. This encodes CASSPTRKGFLNEKLFF.

In this sample, this clone turned up a few times. The chain is built from TRBV20-1 and TRBJ2-7, with D uncertain. There are 11 residues in the CDR3. Trimming pared 5 bases from V and 3 bases from J, leaving 8 bases between. CDR1 is DFQATT, CDR2 SNEGSKA, per germline (reference sequence). In nucleotides, the CDR3 is TGCAGTGCTTCCGCAGACTACGAGCAGTACGTC. As protein: CSASADYEQYV.

The rearrangement links TRBV18 to TRBJ2-5; TRBD1 or TRBD2 may be the D gene (5 bases each). V dropped 4 bases and J dropped 5 bases, with 8 bases sitting between them. The CDR3 covers 12 residues. Looked up from germline, CDR1 is KGHSH and CDR2 is LQKENI. CDR3 nucleotide sequence: TGTGCCAGCTCACGGGACCGTGAGACCCAGTACTTC. Encoded protein: CASSRDRETQYF.

The chain couples TRBV5-5 to TRBJ2-3, with TRBD1 matching 10 bases. V gave up 4 bases and J gave up 3 bases; unmatched junction bases: 8. In germline, CDR1 is SGHKS, CDR2 YYEKEE (reference sequence). This CDR3 has 16 residues. CDR3 sequence (DNA): TGTGCCAGCAGCCTAGGACAGGGGGGGTCGACAGATACGCAGTATTTT. Amino acid sequence: CASSLGQGGSTDTQYF.

The chain couples TRBV28 to TRBJ1-3; D is ambiguous. The ends were cut back, 1 base at V and 0 bases at J, with 7 bases in the middle. The CDR3 is 15 residues long. The V gene's germline CDR1 is MDHEN and CDR2 SYDVKM. The CDR3 bases are TGTGCCAGCAGTTTATTGCAGGTCTCTGGAAACACCATATATTTT. Translation gives CASSLLQVSGNTIYF. Complete variable domain (other parts from reference TRBV28 and TRBJ1-3): DVKVTQSSRYLVKRTGEKVFLECVQDMDHENMFWYRQDPGLGLRLIYFSYDVKMKEKGDIPEGYSVSREKKERFSLILESASTNQTSMYLCASSLLQVSGNTIYFGEGSWLTVV.